The 30 T cell receptor beta chains below come from one sample, sequenced in a study of T cell responses to AZD1222 COVID-19 vaccine. Data came from immunoSEQ multiplex PCR; TCRdb stores just in-frame clones and leaves some out. The top ten clones hold about 7.5% of a sample with about 92,000 clones, about 91% of them seen once. The specimen was peripheral blood, collected on day 0 of AZD1222 vaccination. The receptors were sampled from an adult in good health.

This clone was found once. V and J are TRBV19 and TRBJ1-5, with 7 positions matching TRBD1. The CDR3 length is 12 residues. V dropped 6 bases and J dropped 7; count of bases not matched to a gene: 3. The germline CDR1 and CDR2 sequences are LNHDA and SQIVND (reference sequence). CDR3 sequence (DNA): TGTGCCAGTAGGACAGGGTGGCAGCCCCAGCATTTT. Its translation: CASRTGWQPQHF.

This clone has just one count. The genes are TRBV5-5 and TRBJ1-6; D unresolved. Deletions cut 4 bases from V and 8 bases from J, with 13 bases between. The V gene's germline CDR1 is SGHKS and CDR2 YYEKEE (reference sequence). The length of the CDR3 is 14 residues. CDR3 nucleotides: TGTGCCAGCAGCCCCGGGGAGTGGTATTCACCCCTCCACTTT. Translated: CASSPGEWYSPLHF.

The chain combines TRBV28 with TRBJ1-4; D is perhaps TRBD1 (6 bases). CDR1 is MDHEN and CDR2 is SYDVKM in the germline V gene. Trimming left V 6 bases short and J 8 bases short, with 13 bases between. This CDR3 comprises 13 residues. CDR3 sequence reads: CASRGGAGEKLFF. The CDR3 nucleotides are TGTGCCAGCAGAGGGGGGGCAGGCGAAAAACTGTTTTTT. Based on the CDR3 plus reference TRBV28 and TRBJ1-4, the full variable domain is DVKVTQSSRYLVKRTGEKVFLECVQDMDHENMFWYRQDPGLGLRLIYFSYDVKMKEKGDIPEGYSVSREKKERFSLILESASTNQTSMYLCASRGGAGEKLFFGSGTQLSVL.

This chain links TRBV2 with TRBJ1-1, with D unclear. Between the trimmed V and J ends, which lost 5 bases and 1 base, there was a span of 11 bases. CDR1 and CDR2 (germline): SNHLY, FYNNEI. The CDR3 has 14 amino acids. The CDR3 protein is CASSWRMENTEAFF. The CDR3 DNA reads as TGTGCCAGCAGTTGGAGAATGGAGAACACTGAAGCTTTCTTT.

V gene TRBV4-3 combines with J gene TRBJ2-4; D is possibly TRBD1 or TRBD2 (5 bases each). The CDR3 is 13 residues long. Germline CDR1 and CDR2: LGHNA and YSLEER. V lost 0 bases, J lost 11 bases, and 11 bases lay in between. The CDR3 reads CASSQEARDVQYF. For the CDR3, the DNA is TGCGCCAGCAGCCAAGAAGCCAGGGACGTTCAGTACTTC.

This rearrangement joins TRBV5-1 to TRBJ2-3; D not certain. The CDR3 extends over 12 amino acids. Deletions cut 0 bases from V and 2 bases from J, with 1 base between. Germline V gene data show CDR1 as SGHRS and CDR2 as YFSETQ. In nucleotides, the CDR3 is TGCGCCAGCAGCTTGGACACAGATACGCAGTATTTT. Its protein product is CASSLDTDTQYF.

This clone is a singleton in its sample. The genes are TRBV29-1 and TRBJ1-2, with D unclear. CDR3 length: 11 residues. Trimming removed 2 bases at V and 4 bases at J, with 5 bases between. The germline V gene has CDR1 SQVTM and CDR2 ANQGSEA. The CDR3 is CSVEQSYGYTF. CDR3 coding DNA: TGCAGCGTTGAACAGTCCTATGGCTACACCTTC.

V gene TRBV29-1 combines with J gene TRBJ2-3; D is unclear. CDR1 and CDR2 from the germline V gene are SQVTM and ANQGSEA. V lost 4 bases and J lost 0, with 8 bases in between. The CDR3 sequence is 13 residues long. CDR3 protein: CSVATVSTDTQYF. CDR3 coding DNA: TGCAGCGTTGCGACGGTTAGCACAGATACGCAGTATTTT.

V and J are TRBV6-6 and TRBJ1-5; the D gene is possibly TRBD1 (5 bases). The V and J ends lost 7 bases and 3 bases respectively, with 13 bases between them. From germline, CDR1 is MNHNY and CDR2 SVGAGI (reference sequence). CDR3 length equals 14 residues. The DNA of the CDR3 is TGTGCCAGCAATTGGGGACGCAACAATCAGCCCCAGCATTTT. Translation: CASNWGRNNQPQHF.

The chain links TRBV7-6 to TRBJ1-5; D unresolved. The CDR3 is 12 residues long. Germline V gene sequence: CDR1 SGHVS, CDR2 FNYEAQ. V shed 3 bases and J shed 7 bases, with 7 bases lying between them. Here the CDR3 reads CASSLTGQPQHF. The CDR3 region has the DNA TGTGCCAGCAGCTTGACGGGACAGCCCCAGCATTTT. Drawing the rest from reference TRBV7-6 and TRBJ1-5, the complete variable domain is GAGVSQSPRYKVTKRGQDVALRCDPISGHVSLYWYRQALGQGPEFLTYFNYEAQQDKSGLPNDRFSAERPEGSISTLTIQRTEQRDSAMYRCASSLTGQPQHFGDGTRLSIL.

The chain is built from TRBV9 and TRBJ2-7; D is ambiguous. This CDR3 comprises 15 residues. V lost 2 bases and J lost 3, with 15 bases in between. Germline V gene lookup returns CDR1 SGDLS and CDR2 YYNGEE. The DNA of the CDR3 is TGTGCCAGCAGCGTCGGCGGACCACGAGACTACGAGCAGTACTTC. Encoded protein: CASSVGGPRDYEQYF. The full variable domain, completed using reference TRBV9 and TRBJ2-7, is DSGVTQTPKHLITATGQRVTLRCSPRSGDLSVYWYQQSLDQGLQFLIQYYNGEERAKGNILERFSAQQFPDLHSELNLSSLELGDSALYFCASSVGGPRDYEQYFGPGTRLTVT.

A remark on this clone: The sample has other DNA sequences that encode this CDR3 too. The chain joins TRBV6-1 to TRBJ1-2; D is ambiguous. CDR3 length equals 11 residues. Germline CDR1 reads MNHNS; CDR2 reads SASEGT. V was trimmed by 2 bases and J by 7 bases, leaving 5 bases between them. CDR3 amino acids: CASSERGGYTF. The DNA of the CDR3 is TGTGCCAGCAGTGAACGGGGTGGCTACACCTTC.

The genes are TRBV6-5 and TRBJ2-5, with unresolved D. The ends were cut back, 4 bases at V and 0 bases at J, with 9 bases in the middle. CDR1 MNHEY and CDR2 SVGAGI come from the germline V gene. The CDR3 contains 14 residues. The CDR3, as DNA: TGTGCCAGCAGTTCTACACAGAACCAAGAGACCCAGTACTTC. Translated: CASSSTQNQETQYF.

The CDR3 DNA reads TGTGCCAGCAGTTTATCCTGGGGACGGATAGAAGCTTTCTTT. This codes for CASSLSWGRIEAFF. The V call is TRBV27, the J call TRBJ1-1, with a tentative D call TRBD1 (5 bases). The V gene lost 0 bases and the J gene lost 8 bases, with 13 bases spanning the gap. The CDR3 is 14 amino acids. Looked up from germline, CDR1 is MNHEY and CDR2 is SMNVEV (reference sequence).

The rearrangement uses TRBV6-5 and TRBJ2-2; D unclear. This CDR3 contains 14 residues. V gave up 7 bases and J gave up 4 bases, with 13 bases separating them. Germline V lookup: CDR1 MNHEY, CDR2 SVGAGI. CDR3 DNA: TGTGCCAGCACCGTGATATGGGGCACCGGGGAGCTGTTTTTT. Translating it yields CASTVIWGTGELFF.

The chain couples TRBV2 to TRBJ1-1; tentatively, D is TRBD1 (5 bases). The CDR3 length is 14 residues. V was clipped by 4 bases and J by 8 bases, with 17 bases between them. The germline V gene encodes CDR1 SNHLY and CDR2 FYNNEI. Written as DNA, the CDR3 is TGTGCCAGCAGTGCCCTCAAAGCAGGGTCCGAAGCTTTCTTT. Amino acids: CASSALKAGSEAFF.

The V call is TRBV7-9, the J call TRBJ2-1; 8 nucleotides line up with TRBD2. The junction had 6 bases not matched to a gene; V was cut back by 5 bases and J by 3 bases. CDR1 SEHNR and CDR2 FQNEAQ come from the germline V gene (reference sequence). This CDR3 has 15 residues. CDR3 in amino acids: CASSPSGLGYNEQFF. CDR3 DNA sequence: TGTGCCAGCAGCCCCTCGGGACTAGGCTACAATGAGCAGTTCTTC.

This chain links TRBV6-5 with TRBJ1-5, with a weak D call TRBD1 (6 bases). Deletions cut 7 bases from V and 1 base from J, with 11 bases between. The CDR3 spans 14 residues. The germline V gene encodes CDR1 MNHEY and CDR2 SVGAGI. The DNA for the CDR3 is TGTGCCAGCACGTTAACAGGGAGCAATCAGCCCCAGCATTTT. Protein: CASTLTGSNQPQHF.

This clone has only a few counts. The rearrangement uses TRBV2 and TRBJ2-7; 9 nucleotides match TRBD1. CDR3 length: 16 residues. The V gene's germline CDR1 is SNHLY and CDR2 FYNNEI. V dropped 6 bases and J dropped 3; count of bases not matched to a gene: 12. CDR3 residues: CASRGGWDRDFYEQYF. The CDR3 nucleotides read TGTGCCAGCAGGGGGGGATGGGACAGGGACTTCTACGAGCAGTACTTC.

The chain is built from TRBV7-2 and TRBJ1-1; D unresolved. This CDR3 comprises 15 residues. From germline, CDR1 is SGHTA and CDR2 FQGNSA. V lost 3 bases, J lost 0 bases, and 11 bases lay in between. CDR3 in DNA: TGTGCCAGCAGCTTCTCCCTGGGGATGAACACTGAAGCTTTCTTT. Its protein is CASSFSLGMNTEAFF.

CDR3 nucleotide sequence: TGTGCCAGCAGCGTAGAACAGGCCCCTCGAAACGAGCAGTACTTC. Its protein product is CASSVEQAPRNEQYF. The chain carries TRBV9 and TRBJ2-7, with D tentatively TRBD1 (5 bases). The length of the CDR3 is 15 residues. The germline V and J ends were trimmed by 0 bases and 5 bases, with 15 bases remaining between them. CDR1 SGDLS and CDR2 YYNGEE come from the germline V gene.

The rearrangement links TRBV7-9 to TRBJ1-2; D perhaps matches TRBD1 (5 bases). CDR1 and CDR2 (germline): SEHNR, FQNEAQ (reference sequence). Trimming pared 0 bases from V and 13 bases from J, leaving 12 bases between. The CDR3 has 12 amino acids. CDR3 coding DNA: TGTGCCAGCAGCTTAGCTGTTCAGGGTTGCACCTTC. Translated, it gives CASSLAVQGCTF.

Written as DNA, the CDR3 is TGTGCCAGTACTGTGGGGCAACAGCCCCAGCATTTT. Protein sequence: CASTVGQQPQHF. The V gene is TRBV19, the J gene TRBJ1-5, with TRBD1 as a possible D gene (5 bases). V was pared by 7 bases and J by 7 bases, with 11 bases between. The CDR3 has 12 residues. The germline CDR1 and CDR2 sequences are LNHDA and SQIVND (reference sequence).

The chain links TRBV5-4 to TRBJ2-2; the D is unclear. The CDR3 sequence is 13 residues long. Germline-derived CDR1 and CDR2 are SGHNT and YYREEE (reference sequence). V lost 1 base, J lost 7 bases, and 8 bases lay in between. The CDR3 loop reads CASSLSLGGELFF. Written as DNA, the CDR3 is TGTGCCAGCAGCTTGAGTCTTGGCGGGGAGCTGTTTTTT.

Here the CDR3 DNA reads TGTGCCAGCAGCTTAGCAGGGGTGCCGTCTGGCTACACCTTC. Translated: CASSLAGVPSGYTF. This chain connects TRBV11-2 to TRBJ1-2; tentative D call: TRBD1 (6 bases). V shed 1 base and J shed 7 bases, with 13 bases lying between them. The CDR3 has 14 amino acids. Germline values: CDR1 SGHAT, CDR2 FQNNGV.

On this clone itself: Other DNA sequences in this specimen translate into the identical CDR3. The gene calls are TRBV5-1 and TRBJ2-7; 7 bases are a match to TRBD1. The germline V gene encodes CDR1 SGHRS and CDR2 YFSETQ. This CDR3 region has 14 residues. The V gene end was trimmed by 0 bases and the J gene end by 2 bases; junction bases not matched to a gene: 2. The CDR3 here is CASSLGQGAYEQYF. The CDR3 DNA reads as TGCGCCAGCAGCTTGGGACAGGGCGCCTACGAGCAGTACTTC.

The chain joins TRBV2 to TRBJ1-2; 8 bases are a match to TRBD1. CDR1 is SNHLY and CDR2 is FYNNEI in the germline V gene. The trim removed 11 bases at V and 5 bases at J, leaving 16 bases unmatched. The CDR3 has 15 residues. CDR3 nucleotide sequence: TGTGCCGCCCGACAGGGGCCGCATTCGATTTATGGCTACACCTTC. This encodes CAARQGPHSIYGYTF.

The rearrangement uses TRBV2 and TRBJ2-7, with no clear D. The CDR3 contains 15 residues. The germline V gene encodes CDR1 SNHLY and CDR2 FYNNEI. Trimming removed 2 bases from V and 1 base from J, with 12 bases in between. The CDR3 sequence is CASSETWSASYEQYF. CDR3 nucleotides: TGTGCCAGCAGTGAAACTTGGTCCGCATCCTACGAGCAGTACTTC.

J is TRBJ1-1 and V is TRBV15; D gene unclear. This CDR3 contains 12 residues. Germline V gene lookup returns CDR1 LNHNV and CDR2 YYDKDF (reference sequence). Trimming removed 7 bases from V and 7 bases from J, with 13 bases in between. The CDR3 nucleotides are TGTGCCACCAACCCCCTCGTGGATGAAGCTTTCTTT. Translating gives CATNPLVDEAFF.

This clone was observed a handful of times. The chain recombines TRBV28 with TRBJ2-2, with D maybe TRBD2 (5 bases). The germline gives CDR1 MDHEN, CDR2 SYDVKM. V gave up 8 bases and J gave up 3 bases, with 10 bases separating them. The CDR3 length is 13 residues. In DNA form, the CDR3 reads TGTGCCAGCGGGCGGGTGGACACCGGGGAGCTGTTTTTT. It specifies CASGRVDTGELFF.